This T cell receptor (beta chain) was sequenced during a study of OX40 agonist ivuxolimab in advanced cancers. A note on the overall study: The costimulatory receptor OX40 (CD134) was targeted by ivuxolimab, a fully human IgG2 agonistic monoclonal antibody. Intravenous ivuxolimab was administered to patients every 2 weeks at six dose levels: 0.01, 0.1, 0.3, 1.5, 3 and 10 mg/kg. Of the roughly 50 dose-escalation patients, hepatocellular carcinoma was present in about 19, melanoma in approximately 15, renal cell carcinoma in 9 and head and neck cancer in 9. In the dose-escalation cohort, nearly 85% of patients were male, and the mean age was roughly 60 years with a range of roughly 23 to 79. Prior anti-PD-1, anti-PD-L1 or anti-CTLA-4 therapy was permitted, and 35% to 40% of dose-escalation patients had received checkpoint inhibitors. Three dose-escalation patients achieved partial responses, one with hepatocellular carcinoma and two with cutaneous melanoma. Peripheral TCRbeta sequencing aimed to test whether ivuxolimab altered TCR sequence diversity and caused clonal T-cell expansion. The paper reports the monotherapy dose-escalation portion (N of about 56 patients) of the phase I ivuxolimab trial.

Summary of the overall study and its limitations: Low levels of normalized T-cell clonal expansion were also seen in some nonresponding patients. After ivuxolimab, more expanded clones were found on average in CD8+ T cells than in CD4+ T cells. Which antigens the clonally expanded peripheral T cells were specific for was not determined. At doses of 0.1 to 3.0 mg/kg, clonal expansion of both CD4+ and CD8+ blood T cells was observed from baseline to week 6. In partial responders in the 0.1-3.0 mg/kg groups, normalized peripheral clonal expansion was found to be among the lowest, especially among CD8+ T cells.

Deletion took 4 bases off V and 0 bases off J, with a span of 19 bases between the germline ends. For CDR1 and CDR2, the germline V gene lists SGDLS and YYNGEE. The CDR3 numbers 18 residues from cysteine through phenylalanine. Here the CDR3 DNA is all that survives: 54 bases in frame from base 1. Concerning this clone itself: Its antigen is not yet known. It has no much larger one-base neighbor in the sample; base qualities were not kept.

Patients with autoimmune disease history or receiving systemic immunosuppression were excluded from the trial. In every dose cohort, peripheral blood was drawn for TCR sequencing at baseline, cycle 4 day 1, and cycle 7 day 1. Samples came from an open-label, multicenter, first-in-human phase I dose-escalation trial of ivuxolimab. Adults with locally advanced or metastatic head and neck squamous cell, hepatocellular, melanoma or renal cell carcinoma were enrolled in the trial. Before TCR sequencing, CD4+ T cells and CD8+ T cells from peripheral blood were sorted into separate populations. Genomic DNA was isolated from the sorted cells so that the TCRbeta CDR3 region could be sequenced. TCRbeta CDR3 regions were sequenced using the immunoSEQ Assay. TCRdb took over this immuneACCESS table, retaining in-frame rearrangements with V and J assigned. Such tables are incomplete; in checked studies, under half of the missing clones stem from an unresolved V gene, and the remainder is unexplained. This sample holds over 45,000 clones; around 79% were observed only once. Clones ranked in the top ten supply roughly 1.2% of the sample.

This receptor was identified in an adult with an advanced solid tumor such as melanoma, head and neck, liver or kidney cancer. The material was CD4+ or CD8+ T cells sorted from blood, obtained in a trial of the OX40 agonist ivuxolimab. The chain joins TRBV9 to TRBJ2-2, with the D call perhaps TRBD1 or TRBD2, each one matching 6 bases. CDR3 reads: CASSRRGGGNSNTGELFF. The DNA reads TGTGCCAGCAGCCGCCGCGGAGGGGGAAACTCGAACACCGGGGAGCTGTTTTTT.